Shown below are 31 T cell receptor beta chains from a single sample sequenced in a study of CD8 T cells in ankylosing spondylitis. Each CDR3 protein gets one entry after TCRdb re-called the 5' RACE reads with MiXCR. Found here are about 340,000 distinct CDR3 sequences, more than 20% of them singletons; the top ten hold about an eighth. Specimen: blood, either unsorted or a sorted T cell fraction (not recorded which). The receptor set was obtained from a male donor with ankylosing spondylitis or in good health (not recorded which).

This clonotype came up a few times. The chain links TRBV20-1 to TRBJ2-2; D remains ambiguous. Germline CDR1 DFQATT, CDR2 SNEGSKA (reference sequence). The V gene lost 3 bases and the J gene lost 1 base, with 6 bases spanning the gap. This CDR3 has 13 residues. CDR3 protein: CSARGRNTGELFF. CDR3 coding DNA: TGCAGTGCTAGGGGCCGGAACACCGGGGAGCTGTTTTTT.

The chain joins TRBV2 to TRBJ2-7; TRBD2 matches 8 bases. The CDR3 has 16 amino acids. Trimming cost V 10 bases and J 0 bases; bases outside gene matches: 14. The V gene's germline CDR1 is SNHLY and CDR2 FYNNEI. In DNA, the CDR3 is TGTGCCACCCTGGGGAGCGCGGGGGGAAGCTCCTACGAGCAGTACTTC. This translates into CATLGSAGGSSYEQYF.

This clonotype occurred a few times. V usage is TRBV7-6 and J usage is TRBJ2-5; 8 nucleotides match TRBD2. Germline assignment: CDR1 SGHVS and CDR2 FNYEAQ. V lost 1 base and J lost 1; bases outside the gene matches: 5. The CDR3 sequence is 16 residues long. The CDR3 sequence: CASSLEAGGFQETQYF. CDR3 sequence (DNA): TGTGCCAGCAGCTTAGAGGCGGGGGGATTCCAAGAGACCCAGTACTTC.

There are a few counts of this clonotype. The V gene is TRBV12-3 or TRBV12-4, the J gene TRBJ2-2, with a possible D match to TRBD1 (5 bases). V shed 2 bases and J shed 6 bases, with 13 bases lying between them. CDR3 size: 15 residues. The CDR3 sequence: CASSLWQGRAGELFF. CDR3 nucleotide sequence: TGTGCCAGCAGTTTATGGCAGGGTAGGGCCGGGGAGCTGTTTTTT.

This clonotype was counted between two and nine times. This chain uses TRBV2 with TRBJ2-1; TRBD2 aligns across 9 bases. The V gene's germline CDR1 is SNHLY and CDR2 FYNNEI. This CDR3 contains 13 residues. The trim removed 10 bases at V and 8 bases at J, leaving 9 bases unmatched. The CDR3 protein is CAKGTSFFDEQFF. The CDR3 DNA follows: TGTGCCAAAGGGACTAGCTTTTTCGATGAGCAGTTCTTC.

The chain combines TRBV6-2 or TRBV6-3 with TRBJ1-2; D call uncertain. CDR3 length: 14 amino acids. Germline-derived CDR1 and CDR2 are MNHEY and SVGEGT. Trimming took 6 bases from V and 6 from J, leaving 17 bases between them. The CDR3 nucleotides read TGTGCCAGCAGGAACCCGATTGCGTTGGATGGCTACACCTTC. Residues: CASRNPIALDGYTF.

This clonotype was seen a handful of times. This sequence joins TRBV27 and TRBJ1-5, with 9 bases matching TRBD1. V dropped 2 bases and J dropped 7; count of bases not matched to a gene: 6. Per germline, CDR1 MNHEY and CDR2 SMNVEV (reference sequence). CDR3 length equals 15 residues. The CDR3 DNA reads as TGTGCCAGCAGTTTAGAAACAGGGGGCGGGCAGCCCCAGCATTTT. Protein sequence: CASSLETGGGQPQHF.

The rearrangement uses TRBV6-4 and TRBJ1-2; D is ambiguous. V lost 2 bases and J 8 bases, leaving 9 bases between the germline ends. This CDR3 region has 12 residues. CDR1 and CDR2 (germline): MRHNA, SNTAGT. CDR3 loop: CASSDGVGGYTF. CDR3 in DNA: TGTGCCAGCAGTGACGGGGTGGGAGGCTACACCTTC.

This clonotype was counted a single time. Since a much larger clone is just one base distant, this may be a read error. The V gene is TRBV20-1, the J gene TRBJ2-7; the match to TRBD1 covers 8 bases. The CDR3 is 14 amino acids. The V segment lost 0 bases and the J segment 1 base; nucleotides outside the gene matches: 2. CDR1 and CDR2 (germline): DFQATT, SNEGSKA (reference sequence). As DNA, the CDR3 is TGCAGTGCTAGAGATTGGGACAGGTCCTACGAGCAGTACTTC. This codes for CSARDWDRSYEQYF.

The sample holds a few counts of this clonotype. This chain links TRBV6-2 or TRBV6-3 with TRBJ2-7; 8 bases map to TRBD1. From germline, CDR1 is MNHEY and CDR2 SVGEGT. CDR3 length: 15 residues. The trim removed 4 bases at V and 5 bases at J, leaving 10 bases unmatched. This chain's CDR3 is CASSFGQGGINEQYF. The CDR3, as DNA: TGTGCCAGCAGTTTCGGACAGGGAGGTATCAACGAGCAGTACTTC.

J is TRBJ2-7 and V is TRBV4-1; 7 bases are a match to TRBD1. Trimming at V came to 0 bases and at J to 2 bases, leaving 10 bases not matched to a gene. CDR1 and CDR2 from the germline V gene are MGHRA and YSYEKL. The CDR3 has 17 amino acids. CDR3 amino acids: CASSQDYVGQEAYEQYF. The CDR3 bases are TGCGCCAGCAGCCAAGACTATGTAGGACAGGAAGCCTACGAGCAGTACTTC.

V is TRBV7-9 and J is TRBJ2-1, with a weak D call TRBD1 (7 bases). V lost 2 bases, J lost 8 bases, and 13 bases lay in between. The CDR3 runs 14 residues. Germline CDR1 reads SEHNR; CDR2 reads FQNEAQ (reference sequence). CDR3 DNA: TGTGCCAGCAGCTTACCGGAGGGGGCCTATGAGCAGTTCTTC. This gives the protein CASSLPEGAYEQFF.

V is TRBV19 and J is TRBJ2-1, with TRBD1 matching 9 bases. After removal of 5 bases from V and 9 bases from J, the junction contained 11 bases not matched to a gene. This CDR3 is 15 amino acids long. CDR1 is LNHDA, CDR2 SQIVND, per germline (reference sequence). DNA of the CDR3: TGTGCCAGTAGTTCTCCGGGACAGGGATTTAGTGAGCAGTTCTTC. It codes for CASSSPGQGFSEQFF.

This chain links TRBV7-8 with TRBJ1-4; D may be TRBD1 (6 bases). The germline V gene encodes CDR1 SGHVS and CDR2 FQNEAQ. The V gene lost 5 bases and the J gene lost 6 bases, with 16 bases spanning the gap. The CDR3 totals 15 residues. CDR3 sequence: CASSPRGPEDEKLFF. In nucleotides, the CDR3 is TGTGCCAGCAGCCCCAGGGGACCCGAGGATGAAAAACTGTTTTTT.

The chain employs TRBV4-1 and TRBJ2-5, with 9 bases matching TRBD1. V lost 3 bases and J lost 8; bases outside the gene matches: 13. Germline CDR1 reads MGHRA; CDR2 reads YSYEKL. The CDR3 contains 16 residues. CDR3 nucleotides: TGCGCCAGCAGCCAGAAGGGCACCGGGACAGGGATCACCCAGTACTTC. Its translation: CASSQKGTGTGITQYF.

The V and J genes are TRBV7-9 and TRBJ1-1; no reliable D call. The germline V gene encodes CDR1 SEHNR and CDR2 FQNEAQ (reference sequence). Trimming stripped 6 bases from V and 10 bases from J, with 9 bases between. The CDR3 runs to 10 residues. The CDR3 DNA follows: TGTGCCAGCAGTAGCAACGGAGCTTTCTTT. Amino acids: CASSSNGAFF.

The gene calls are TRBV6-4 and TRBJ2-6; TRBD2 might be the D (5 bases). The CDR3 consists of 15 residues. Germline CDR1 is MRHNA and CDR2 is SNTAGT. V shed 0 bases and J shed 4 bases, with 7 bases lying between them. This chain's CDR3 is CASSDSRGGANVLTF. For the CDR3, the DNA is TGTGCCAGCAGTGACTCCCGAGGGGGGGCCAACGTCCTGACTTTC.

The genes are TRBV27 and TRBJ2-1, with 10 bases aligning to TRBD2. This CDR3 has 15 amino acids. The junction had 4 bases not matched to a gene; V was cut back by 6 bases and J by 2 bases. Germline values: CDR1 MNHEY, CDR2 SMNVEV (reference sequence). The CDR3 here is CASRKSGGAYNEQFF. As DNA, the CDR3 is TGTGCCAGCAGGAAAAGCGGGGGGGCCTACAATGAGCAGTTCTTC.

This clonotype was seen more than once but under ten times. V is TRBV12-3 or TRBV12-4 and J is TRBJ2-3; 8 bases match TRBD2. V shed 1 base, J shed 5 bases, and the junction held 8 bases outside the gene matches. There are 16 residues in the CDR3. The chain's CDR3 is CASSLGGGHLGDTQYF. The CDR3 DNA reads TGTGCCAGCAGTTTAGGCGGGGGGCACCTTGGAGATACGCAGTATTTT.

The chain couples TRBV7-8 to TRBJ2-2; D ambiguous. Trimming pared 3 bases from V and 4 bases from J, leaving 12 bases between. The CDR3 has 15 amino acids. Per germline, CDR1 SGHVS and CDR2 FQNEAQ. In DNA, the CDR3 is TGTGCCAGCAGCTTTAAAACAGCGCCCACCGGGGAGCTGTTTTTT. Protein sequence: CASSFKTAPTGELFF.

A few counts support this clonotype. The V gene is TRBV9, the J gene TRBJ2-3; no clear D gene. The CDR3 sequence is 16 residues long. V lost 0 bases to trimming and J lost 0 bases, with 11 bases between them. Looked up from germline, CDR1 is SGDLS and CDR2 is YYNGEE. CDR3 in amino acids: CASSVVGARSTDTQYF. The CDR3 DNA reads TGTGCCAGCAGCGTAGTTGGAGCCAGGAGCACAGATACGCAGTATTTT.

CDR3 DNA: TGTGCCAGCAGCCCGCCCAACGGGGTGGACGAGCAGTACTTC. It translates to CASSPPNGVDEQYF. V is TRBV9 and J is TRBJ2-7, with D possibly TRBD2 on 5 matching bases. Germline loops: CDR1 SGDLS, CDR2 YYNGEE. The V end lost 4 bases, the J end lost 5 bases, and 16 bases lay between the germline ends. The CDR3 length is 14 residues.

The sample holds many counts of this clonotype. V usage is TRBV12-3 or TRBV12-4 and J usage is TRBJ2-7; the D gene is possibly TRBD2 (6 bases). Trimming left V 0 bases short and J 4 bases short, with 13 bases between. This CDR3 comprises 15 residues. In DNA form, the CDR3 reads TGTGCCAGCAGTTTAGCGGGGGGTTCGGCTTACGAGCAGTACTTC. Its protein product is CASSLAGGSAYEQYF.

This clonotype was seen a few times. This chain connects TRBV12-3 or TRBV12-4 to TRBJ1-2; D remains unclear. The CDR3 has 12 residues. V lost 6 bases to trimming and J lost 7 bases, with 12 bases between them. CDR3 in amino acids: CASRGSVGGYTF. CDR3 sequence (DNA): TGTGCCAGCAGGGGGTCCGTAGGTGGCTACACCTTC.

As DNA, the CDR3 is TGTGCCAGCAGCTTGGTACTAGCCGACCACACAGATACGCAGTATTTT. Protein product: CASSLVLADHTDTQYF. This chain uses TRBV5-6 with TRBJ2-3, with D possibly matching TRBD2 (6 bases). The germline CDR1 and CDR2 sequences are SGHDT and YYEEEE. V lost 0 bases and J lost 2, with 13 bases in between. The length of the CDR3 is 16 residues.

This clonotype has a handful of counts. V is TRBV20-1 and J is TRBJ2-7; TRBD1 matches at 9 bases. The CDR3 is made up of 16 amino acids. The J segment lost 7 bases and the V segment lost 3 bases, leaving 16 bases of the junction unmatched. From germline, CDR1 is DFQATT and CDR2 SNEGSKA (reference sequence). CDR3 sequence (DNA): TGCAGTGCTAGGGATGGGGCCGGGACAGGGCTCCCGGAGCAGTACTTC. Its protein is CSARDGAGTGLPEQYF.

The table lists this clonotype with a few counts. The chain recombines TRBV21-1 with TRBJ1-1; TRBD1, the D gene given by the table, was not confirmed from the DNA. TRBV21-1 is a pseudogene. CDR3 length: 15 residues. CDR3 sequence: CASSKGWQGNTEAFF. The DNA of the CDR3 is TGTGCCAGCAGCAAAGGCTGGCAGGGTAACACTGAAGCTTTCTTT.

The CDR3 coding sequence is TGTGCCAGCAGCTTAGGGACAGGGCCTTTCTACGAGCAGTACTTC. This encodes CASSLGTGPFYEQYF. The chain has TRBV7-9 and TRBJ2-7, with TRBD1 matching over 8 bases. This CDR3 is built from 15 residues. The J segment lost 3 bases and the V segment lost 1 base, leaving 5 bases of the junction unmatched. Germline-derived CDR1 and CDR2 are SEHNR and FQNEAQ (reference sequence).

This clonotype was seen a few times. The chain carries TRBV7-9 and TRBJ2-7; perhaps TRBD1 as D (6 bases). Trimming took 8 bases from V and 2 from J, leaving 16 bases between them. The CDR3 contains 14 residues. Germline loops: CDR1 SEHNR, CDR2 FQNEAQ (reference sequence). CDR3 region: CASLPGTLPYEQYF. CDR3 nucleotides: TGTGCCAGCCTCCCAGGGACACTTCCCTACGAGCAGTACTTC. The full variable domain, with the rest looked up from reference TRBV7-9 and TRBJ2-7, is DTGVSQNPRHKITKRGQNVTFRCDPISEHNRLYWYRQTLGQGPEFLTYFQNEAQLEKSRLLSDRFSAERPKGSFSTLEIQRTEQGDSAMYLCASLPGTLPYEQYFGPGTRLTVT.

This clonotype was counted only a few times. The rearrangement joins TRBV12-3 or TRBV12-4 to TRBJ1-4; D not resolved. The germline V and J ends were trimmed by 3 bases and 7 bases, with 9 bases remaining between them. The length of the CDR3 is 13 residues. The CDR3 DNA reads TGTGCCAGCAGTTTCAGCGTGTCTGAAAAACTGTTTTTT. Its translation: CASSFSVSEKLFF.

The table lists this clonotype with a few counts. The CDR3 region is CASSFSSEAFF. CDR3 nucleotides: TGTGCCAGCAGTTTTAGCAGTGAAGCTTTCTTT. The chain uses TRBV12-3 or TRBV12-4 and TRBJ1-1; D uncertain. Trimming removed 3 bases at V and 7 bases at J, with 6 bases between. The CDR3 has 11 residues.